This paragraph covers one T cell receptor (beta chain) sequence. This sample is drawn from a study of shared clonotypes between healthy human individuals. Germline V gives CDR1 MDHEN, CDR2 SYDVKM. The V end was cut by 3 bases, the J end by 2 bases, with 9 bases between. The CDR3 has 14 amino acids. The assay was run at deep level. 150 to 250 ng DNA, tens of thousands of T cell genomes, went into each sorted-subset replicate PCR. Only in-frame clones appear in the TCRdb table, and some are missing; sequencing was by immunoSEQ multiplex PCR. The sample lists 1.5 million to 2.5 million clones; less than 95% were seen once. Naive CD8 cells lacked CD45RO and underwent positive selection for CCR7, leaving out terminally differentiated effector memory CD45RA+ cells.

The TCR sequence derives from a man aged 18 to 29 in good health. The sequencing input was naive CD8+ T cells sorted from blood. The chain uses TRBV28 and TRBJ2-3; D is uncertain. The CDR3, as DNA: TGTGCCAGCAGTTTTGAGGCGTTCACAGATACGCAGTATTTT. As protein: CASSFEAFTDTQYF.